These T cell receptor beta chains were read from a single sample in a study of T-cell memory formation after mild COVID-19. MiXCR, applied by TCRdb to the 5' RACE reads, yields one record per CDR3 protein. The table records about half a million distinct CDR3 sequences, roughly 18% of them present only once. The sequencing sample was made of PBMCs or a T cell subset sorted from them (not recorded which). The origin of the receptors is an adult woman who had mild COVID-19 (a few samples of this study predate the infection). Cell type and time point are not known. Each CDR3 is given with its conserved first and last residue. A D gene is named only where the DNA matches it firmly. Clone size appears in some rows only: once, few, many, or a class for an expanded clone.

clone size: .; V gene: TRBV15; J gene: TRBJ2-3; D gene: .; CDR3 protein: CATPPGPERVTDTQYF; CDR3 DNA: TGTGCCACCCCCCCGGGGCCCGAGCGGGTCACAGATACGCAGTATTTT
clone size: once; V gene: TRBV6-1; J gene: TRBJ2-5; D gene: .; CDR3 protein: CATRRLGVQETQYF; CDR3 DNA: TGTGCCACCAGGAGGTTGGGAGTCCAAGAGACCCAGTACTTC
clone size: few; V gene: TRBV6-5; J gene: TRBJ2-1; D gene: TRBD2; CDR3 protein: CASSYDAGEAQFF; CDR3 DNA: TGTGCCAGCAGTTACGATGCGGGAGAAGCTCAGTTCTTC
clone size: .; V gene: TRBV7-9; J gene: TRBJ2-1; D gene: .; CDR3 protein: CASSLDAGHSYNEQFF; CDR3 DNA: TGTGCCAGCAGCTTAGATGCAGGTCATTCCTACAATGAGCAGTTCTTC
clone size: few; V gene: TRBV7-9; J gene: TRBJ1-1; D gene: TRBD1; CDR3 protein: CASRPGGGHLNTEAFF; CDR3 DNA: TGTGCCAGCAGGCCAGGGGGGGGCCATCTGAACACTGAAGCTTTCTTT
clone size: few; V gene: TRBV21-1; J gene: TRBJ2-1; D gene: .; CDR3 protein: CASSNGTGGTVYNEQFF; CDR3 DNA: TGTGCCAGCAGCAACGGGACAGGCGGTACTGTTTACAATGAGCAGTTCTTC
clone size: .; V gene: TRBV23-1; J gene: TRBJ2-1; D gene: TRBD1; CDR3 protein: CASSLGPGTGGRNEQFF; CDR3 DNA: TGCGCCAGCAGTTTGGGTCCCGGGACAGGGGGAAGGAATGAGCAGTTCTTC
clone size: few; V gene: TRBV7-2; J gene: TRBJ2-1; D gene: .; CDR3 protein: CASSRFDSSYNEQFF; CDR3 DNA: TGTGCCAGCAGCAGGTTTGACTCCTCCTACAATGAGCAGTTCTTC
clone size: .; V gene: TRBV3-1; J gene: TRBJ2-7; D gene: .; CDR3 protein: CASSQERVIAYEQYF; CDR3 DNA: TGTGCCAGCAGCCAGGAGCGGGTAATCGCCTACGAGCAGTACTTC
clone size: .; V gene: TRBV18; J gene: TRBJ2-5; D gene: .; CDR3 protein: CASSPLGPHRQETQYF; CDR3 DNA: TGTGCCAGCTCACCACTGGGACCCCATCGACAAGAGACCCAGTACTTC
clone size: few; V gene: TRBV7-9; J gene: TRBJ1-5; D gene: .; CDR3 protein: CASSLVAHNQPQHF; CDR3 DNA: TGTGCCAGCAGCTTAGTGGCACACAATCAGCCCCAGCATTTT
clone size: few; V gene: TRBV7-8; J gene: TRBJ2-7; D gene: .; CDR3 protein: CASSPVQSIHEQYF; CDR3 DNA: TGTGCCAGCAGCCCCGTTCAGAGTATTCACGAGCAGTACTTC
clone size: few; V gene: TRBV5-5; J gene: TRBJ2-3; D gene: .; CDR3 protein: CASSFDSGTDTQYF; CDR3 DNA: TGTGCCAGCAGCTTTGATAGTGGGACAGATACGCAGTATTTT
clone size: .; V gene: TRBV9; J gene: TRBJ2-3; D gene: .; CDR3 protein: CASSVHPSASTDTQYF; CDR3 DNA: TGTGCCAGCAGCGTTCACCCTAGCGCCAGCACAGATACGCAGTATTTT
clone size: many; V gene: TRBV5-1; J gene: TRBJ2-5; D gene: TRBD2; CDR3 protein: CASSLGSGASETQYF; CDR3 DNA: TGCGCCAGCAGCTTGGGTAGCGGGGCGTCAGAGACCCAGTACTTC
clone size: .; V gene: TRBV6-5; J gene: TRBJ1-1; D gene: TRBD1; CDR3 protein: CASSYLQGGTEAFF; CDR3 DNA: TGTGCCAGCAGTTACTTACAGGGGGGCACTGAAGCTTTCTTT
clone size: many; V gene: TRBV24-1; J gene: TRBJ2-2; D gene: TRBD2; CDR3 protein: CATSDSRLAGTGELFF; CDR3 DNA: TGTGCCACCAGTGATTCTCGACTAGCGGGCACCGGGGAGCTGTTTTTT
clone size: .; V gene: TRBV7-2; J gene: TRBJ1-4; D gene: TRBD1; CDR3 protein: CASSPDAGTGERKLFF; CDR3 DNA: TGTGCCAGCAGCCCAGATGCCGGGACAGGGGAAAGAAAACTGTTTTTT
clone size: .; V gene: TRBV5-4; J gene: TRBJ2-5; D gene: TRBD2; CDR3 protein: CASSRRLAGGAGETQYF; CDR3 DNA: TGTGCCAGCAGCCGAAGACTAGCGGGAGGCGCCGGGGAGACCCAGTACTTC
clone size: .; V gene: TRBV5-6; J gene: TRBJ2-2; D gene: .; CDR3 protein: CASSFKRHTGELFF; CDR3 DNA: TGTGCCAGCAGCTTTAAGCGTCACACCGGGGAGCTGTTTTTT
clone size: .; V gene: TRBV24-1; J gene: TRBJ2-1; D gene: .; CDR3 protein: CATSDRIAASYNEQFF; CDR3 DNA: TGTGCCACCAGTGACCGTATCGCGGCCTCCTACAATGAGCAGTTCTTC
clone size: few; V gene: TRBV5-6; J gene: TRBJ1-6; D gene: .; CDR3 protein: CASSAVASPLHF; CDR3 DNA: TGTGCCAGCAGCGCCGTGGCCTCACCCCTCCACTTT
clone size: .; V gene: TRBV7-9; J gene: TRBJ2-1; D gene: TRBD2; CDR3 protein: CASSPSRAGVYNEQFF; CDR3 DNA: TGTGCCAGCAGCCCTTCGAGAGCGGGAGTCTACAATGAGCAGTTCTTC
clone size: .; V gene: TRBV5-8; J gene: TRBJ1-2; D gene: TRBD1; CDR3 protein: CASTRRTGVYVYGYTF; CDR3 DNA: TGTGCCAGCACCCGAAGGACAGGGGTTTATGTCTATGGCTACACCTTC
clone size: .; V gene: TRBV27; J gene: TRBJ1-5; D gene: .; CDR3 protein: CASSLGGSGNQPQHF; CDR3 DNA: TGTGCCAGCAGCTTGGGAGGGTCGGGCAATCAGCCCCAGCATTTT
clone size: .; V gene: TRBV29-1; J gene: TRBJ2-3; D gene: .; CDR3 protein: CTSGFTDTQYF; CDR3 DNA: TGCACCTCGGGGTTCACAGATACGCAGTATTTT
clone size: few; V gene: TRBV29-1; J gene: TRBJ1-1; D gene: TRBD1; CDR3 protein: CSVGQGMGTEAFF; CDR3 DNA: TGCAGCGTCGGACAGGGTATGGGGACTGAAGCTTTCTTT
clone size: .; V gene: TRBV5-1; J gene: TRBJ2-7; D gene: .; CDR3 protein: CASSLGILVSYEQYF; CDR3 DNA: TGCGCCAGCAGCTTGGGTATCCTCGTATCCTACGAGCAGTACTTC
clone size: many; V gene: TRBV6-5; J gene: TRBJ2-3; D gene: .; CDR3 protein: CASSSQTSTDTQYF; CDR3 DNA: TGTGCCAGCAGTTCCCAAACTAGCACAGATACGCAGTATTTT
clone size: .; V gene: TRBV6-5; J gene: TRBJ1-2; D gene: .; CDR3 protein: CASSYSPTFGGSHGYTF; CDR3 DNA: TGTGCCAGCAGTTACTCGCCTACCTTCGGGGGTTCGCATGGCTACACCTTC
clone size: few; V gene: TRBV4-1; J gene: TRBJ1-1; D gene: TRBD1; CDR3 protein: CASSQARPGTGRAFF; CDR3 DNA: TGCGCCAGCAGCCAAGCCCGTCCCGGGACAGGGAGAGCTTTCTTT
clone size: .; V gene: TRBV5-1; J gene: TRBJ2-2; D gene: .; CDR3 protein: CASEPGKSYTGELFF; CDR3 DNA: TGCGCCAGCGAGCCAGGGAAATCATACACCGGGGAGCTGTTTTTT
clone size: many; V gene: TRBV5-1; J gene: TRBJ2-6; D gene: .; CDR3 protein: CASSLVAVNSGANVLTF; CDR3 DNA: TGCGCCAGCAGCTTGGTGGCAGTTAACTCTGGGGCCAACGTCCTGACTTTC
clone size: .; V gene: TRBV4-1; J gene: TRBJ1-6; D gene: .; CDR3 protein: CASSQPGSPLHF; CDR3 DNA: TGCGCCAGCAGCCAACCCGGGTCACCCCTCCACTTT